This T cell receptor (beta chain) stems from a study of blood T cell repertoires in COVID-19. Study summary: Some COVID-19 samples were acute and others convalescent; all came from the United States, Italy and Spain. The cDNA or gDNA used as material had been derived from T cells, B-cell-depleted T cells, or PBMCs.

V shed 3 bases and J 0 bases; nucleotides not matched to a gene: 1. The length of the CDR3 is 14 residues. Germline CDR1 SGHVS, CDR2 FNYEAQ. Authors' methods: How many nucleated cells were present was estimated from reference gene primer amplification. Generated by immunoSEQ multiplex PCR, the TCRdb table keeps only in-frame clones and is missing some. V, J and clone size reflect that table, while D and trimming were determined from the DNA. The profile shows more than 150,000 clones, approximately 80% of them singletons. Material for sequencing was peripheral blood. This chain connects TRBV7-6 to TRBJ1-1, with 7 bases that match TRBD1. The source is a man between 65 and 85 years old who had recovered from COVID-19. The CDR3 DNA reads as TGTGCCAGCAGCTTCGGACAGGTGAACACTGAAGCTTTCTTT. It encodes CASSFGQVNTEAFF.